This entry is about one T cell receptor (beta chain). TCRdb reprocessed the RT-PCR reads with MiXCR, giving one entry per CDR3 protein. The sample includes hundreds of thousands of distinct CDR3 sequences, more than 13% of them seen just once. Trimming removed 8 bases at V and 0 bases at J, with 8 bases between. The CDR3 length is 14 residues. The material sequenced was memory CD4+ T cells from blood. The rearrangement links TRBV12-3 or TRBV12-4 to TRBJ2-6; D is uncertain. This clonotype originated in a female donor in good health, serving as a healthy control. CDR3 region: CASFSTSGANVLTF. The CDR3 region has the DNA TGTGCCAGCTTTTCCACCTCTGGGGCCAACGTCCTGACTTTC.